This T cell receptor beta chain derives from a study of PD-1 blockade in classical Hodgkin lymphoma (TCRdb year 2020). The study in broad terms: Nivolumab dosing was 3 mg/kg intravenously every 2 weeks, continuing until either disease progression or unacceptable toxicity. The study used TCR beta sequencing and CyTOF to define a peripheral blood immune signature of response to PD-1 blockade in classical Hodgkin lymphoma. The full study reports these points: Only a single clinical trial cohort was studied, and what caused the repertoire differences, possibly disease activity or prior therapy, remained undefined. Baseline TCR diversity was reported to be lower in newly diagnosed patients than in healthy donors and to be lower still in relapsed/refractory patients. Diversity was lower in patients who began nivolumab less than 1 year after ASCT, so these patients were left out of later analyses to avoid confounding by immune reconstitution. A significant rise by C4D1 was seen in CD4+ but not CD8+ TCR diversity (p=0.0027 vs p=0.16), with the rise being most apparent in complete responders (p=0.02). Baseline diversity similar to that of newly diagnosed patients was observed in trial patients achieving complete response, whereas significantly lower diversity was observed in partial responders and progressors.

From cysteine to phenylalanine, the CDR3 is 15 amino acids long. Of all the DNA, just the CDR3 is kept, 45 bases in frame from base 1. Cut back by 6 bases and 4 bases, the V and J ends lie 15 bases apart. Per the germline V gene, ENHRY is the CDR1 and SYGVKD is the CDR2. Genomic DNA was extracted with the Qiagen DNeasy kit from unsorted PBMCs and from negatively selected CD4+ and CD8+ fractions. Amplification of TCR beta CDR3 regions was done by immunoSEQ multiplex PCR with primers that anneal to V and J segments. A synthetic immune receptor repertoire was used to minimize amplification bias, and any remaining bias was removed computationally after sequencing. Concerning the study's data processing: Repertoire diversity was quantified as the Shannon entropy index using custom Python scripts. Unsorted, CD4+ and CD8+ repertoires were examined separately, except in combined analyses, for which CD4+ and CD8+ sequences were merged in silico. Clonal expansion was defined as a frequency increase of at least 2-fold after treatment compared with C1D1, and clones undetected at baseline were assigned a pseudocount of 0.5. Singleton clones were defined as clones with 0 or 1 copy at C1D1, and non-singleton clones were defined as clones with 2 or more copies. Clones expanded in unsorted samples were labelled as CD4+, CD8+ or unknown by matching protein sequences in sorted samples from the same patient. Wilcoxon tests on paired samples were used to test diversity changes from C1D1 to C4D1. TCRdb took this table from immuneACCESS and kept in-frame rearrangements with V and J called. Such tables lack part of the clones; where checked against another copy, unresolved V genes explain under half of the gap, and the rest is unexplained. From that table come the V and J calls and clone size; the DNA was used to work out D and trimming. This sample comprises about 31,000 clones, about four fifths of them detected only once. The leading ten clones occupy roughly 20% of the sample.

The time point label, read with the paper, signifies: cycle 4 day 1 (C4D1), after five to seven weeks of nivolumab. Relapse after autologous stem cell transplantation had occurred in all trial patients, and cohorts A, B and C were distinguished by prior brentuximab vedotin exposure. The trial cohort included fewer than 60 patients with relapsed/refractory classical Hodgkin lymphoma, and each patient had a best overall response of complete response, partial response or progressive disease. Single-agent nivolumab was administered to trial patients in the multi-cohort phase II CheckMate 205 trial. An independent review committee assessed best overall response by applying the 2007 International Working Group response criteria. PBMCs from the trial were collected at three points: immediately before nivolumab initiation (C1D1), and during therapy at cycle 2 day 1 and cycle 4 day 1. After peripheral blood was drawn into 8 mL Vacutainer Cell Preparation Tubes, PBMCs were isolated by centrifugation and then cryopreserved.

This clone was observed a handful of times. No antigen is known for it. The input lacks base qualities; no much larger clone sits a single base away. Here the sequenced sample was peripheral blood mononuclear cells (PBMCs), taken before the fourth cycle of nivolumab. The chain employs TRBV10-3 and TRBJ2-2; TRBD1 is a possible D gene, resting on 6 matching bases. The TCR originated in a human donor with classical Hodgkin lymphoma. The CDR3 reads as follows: CAIREDSQGTGELFF. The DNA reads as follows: TGTGCCATCAGAGAGGACAGCCAAGGCACCGGGGAGCTGTTTTTT.